There are many counts of the clone carrying this T cell receptor (beta chain). Its specificity is not known. Carrying unique molecular identifiers, the cDNA also gained a universal primer site through template switching. TCRdb analysed the 5' RACE reads with MiXCR anew, one entry per CDR3 protein. The sample lists 310,000 or so distinct CDR3 sequences; about 8.3% were seen once. The CDR3 has 15 residues. V lost 0 bases to trimming and J lost 5 bases, with 14 bases between them. Germline CDR1 reads DFQATT; CDR2 reads SNEGSKA (reference sequence). The sample comes from a study of identical twins. Findings and caveats of the study: Cord blood beta clonotypes present at high abundance carried fewer insertions; no such pattern appeared in memory repertoires.

These same records also appear under a second study, on yellow fever vaccine responses in identical twins.

Material for sequencing was memory (CD45RO+) T cells sorted from blood. The origin of this receptor is a woman between 18 and 30 years old in good health. The chain joins TRBV20-1 to TRBJ2-1, with D possibly TRBD1 on 5 matching bases. This chain's CDR3 is CSARDRGPWNNEQFF. The CDR3 DNA follows: TGCAGTGCTAGAGATAGGGGCCCTTGGAACAATGAGCAGTTCTTC.